These 32 T cell receptor beta chains came from one sample sequenced in a study of shared clonotypes between healthy human individuals. Only in-frame clones appear in the TCRdb table, and some are missing; sequencing was by immunoSEQ multiplex PCR. The sample carries approximately 700,000 clones, around 73% recorded once. The sample was memory CD4+ T cells sorted from blood. Subset described: CD45RA-negative fraction. These receptors originate from a woman younger than 45 in good health.

This chain links TRBV19 with TRBJ1-5; weak D call: TRBD1 (5 bases). CDR3 size: 15 residues. V was trimmed by 4 bases and J by 0 bases, leaving 10 bases between them. Germline values: CDR1 LNHDA, CDR2 SQIVND (reference sequence). This CDR3 is CASSTGTLSNQPQHF. CDR3 bases: TGTGCCAGTAGTACAGGGACCCTTAGCAATCAGCCCCAGCATTTT. The full variable domain, rest sourced from reference TRBV19 and TRBJ1-5, is DGGITQSPKYLFRKEGQNVTLSCEQNLNHDAMYWYRQDPGQGLRLIYYSQIVNDFQKGDIAEGYSVSREKKESFPLTVTSAQKNPTAFYLCASSTGTLSNQPQHFGDGTRLSIL.

The J gene is TRBJ2-1, the V gene TRBV19, with D possibly matching TRBD2 (5 bases). The CDR3 totals 13 residues. Trimming stripped 9 bases from V and 3 bases from J, with 12 bases between. Germline V lookup: CDR1 LNHDA, CDR2 SQIVND (reference sequence). The CDR3 DNA sequence: TGTGCCAGCGGCGGGCGGATCTACAATGAGCAGTTCTTC. It codes for CASGGRIYNEQFF.

The chain joins TRBV2 to TRBJ2-1; 14 nucleotides align to TRBD2. V dropped 5 bases and J dropped 5; count of bases not matched to a gene: 2. Per germline, CDR1 SNHLY and CDR2 FYNNEI. The CDR3 sequence is 15 residues long. Here the CDR3 reads CASSRGLAGDNEQFF. The CDR3 bases are TGTGCCAGCAGTCGGGGACTAGCGGGGGACAATGAGCAGTTCTTC.

The rearrangement links TRBV25-1 to TRBJ2-2; D gene ambiguous. Germline V gene lookup returns CDR1 MGHDK and CDR2 SYGVNS. Trimming removed 6 bases at V and 5 bases at J, with 10 bases between. The CDR3 totals 13 residues. The CDR3 DNA follows: TGTGCCAGCAGCGGAAGTTCGACCGGGGAGCTGTTTTTT. This gives the protein CASSGSSTGELFF.

This clone was picked up a small number of times. The chain links TRBV18 to TRBJ1-3, with D uncertain. The CDR3 is 15 residues long. V was shortened by 2 bases and J by 2 bases, with 10 bases between the two germline ends. CDR1 and CDR2 from the germline V gene are KGHSH and LQKENI. This CDR3 is CASSPSVGAGNTIYF. The DNA of the CDR3 is TGTGCCAGCTCACCATCCGTGGGTGCTGGAAACACCATATATTTT.

The chain combines TRBV5-1 with TRBJ1-2, with 8 bases aligning to TRBD1. Looked up from germline, CDR1 is SGHRS and CDR2 is YFSETQ. The J segment lost 6 bases and the V segment lost 6 bases, leaving 10 bases of the junction unmatched. CDR3 size: 14 residues. The CDR3 here is CASTQAGGSDGYTF. The CDR3 DNA sequence: TGCGCCAGCACTCAGGCAGGGGGCTCGGATGGCTACACCTTC.

A word on this clone: Other DNA sequences from this sample encode an identical CDR3 as well. The V and J genes are TRBV5-1 and TRBJ2-5; 10 positions match TRBD2. Unmatched junction bases numbered 4, after V lost 0 bases and J lost 2 bases. The CDR3 consists of 16 residues. Per germline, CDR1 SGHRS and CDR2 YFSETQ. The CDR3 is CASSLVLAGGQETQYF. The CDR3 coding sequence is TGCGCCAGCAGCTTGGTGTTAGCGGGAGGACAAGAGACCCAGTACTTC.

The J gene is TRBJ2-5, the V gene TRBV25-1; TRBD1 might be the D (7 bases). The ends were cut back, 3 bases at V and 3 bases at J, with 17 bases in the middle. In germline, CDR1 is MGHDK, CDR2 SYGVNS. The CDR3 is 16 residues long. In DNA, the CDR3 is TGTGCCAGCAGTGAGCCTATTACAGGGGAGGAAGAGACCCAGTACTTC. Its translation: CASSEPITGEEETQYF.

This clone was found once. The rearrangement links TRBV6-6 to TRBJ2-7; TRBD2 matches 8 bases. The trim removed 2 bases at V and 6 bases at J, leaving 12 bases unmatched. Per the germline V gene, CDR1 is MNHNY and CDR2 is SVGAGI (reference sequence). The CDR3 sequence is 16 residues long. The CDR3 loop reads CASSYVPGLGSREQYF. DNA of the CDR3: TGTGCCAGCAGTTACGTCCCGGGACTAGGGTCCCGCGAGCAGTACTTC.

The chain combines TRBV9 with TRBJ1-4, with a tentative D call TRBD1 (6 bases). V was trimmed by 4 bases and J by 7 bases, leaving 17 bases between them. The length of the CDR3 is 15 residues. Germline V CDR1 and CDR2: SGDLS, YYNGEE. CDR3 loop: CASSYGQRGSEKLFF. The CDR3 DNA sequence: TGTGCCAGCAGCTATGGACAGCGGGGAAGTGAAAAACTGTTTTTT.

The rearrangement links TRBV28 to TRBJ1-1; D gene uncertain. The CDR3 contains 11 residues. Germline loops: CDR1 MDHEN, CDR2 SYDVKM. V dropped 3 bases and J dropped 9 bases, with 8 bases sitting between them. The DNA for the CDR3 is TGTGCCAGCAGTTTCAATGGGCAAGCTTTCTTT. It specifies CASSFNGQAFF.

The chain combines TRBV7-9 with TRBJ1-1; D perhaps matches TRBD1 (6 bases). Germline V gives CDR1 SEHNR, CDR2 FQNEAQ (reference sequence). The CDR3 covers 13 residues. The ends were cut back, 8 bases at V and 2 bases at J, with 12 bases in the middle. CDR3 region: CASGGGTNTEAFF. The CDR3 coding sequence is TGTGCCAGCGGGGGCGGGACCAACACTGAAGCTTTCTTT.

This clone showed up just a few times. V usage is TRBV5-6 and J usage is TRBJ1-1; D is unresolved. The ends were cut back, 5 bases at V and 1 base at J, with 6 bases in the middle. The CDR3 totals 12 residues. Germline V gene sequence: CDR1 SGHDT, CDR2 YYEEEE. CDR3: CASSTQNTEAFF. For the CDR3, the DNA is TGTGCCAGCAGTACGCAGAACACTGAAGCTTTCTTT.

Here the CDR3 DNA reads TGCAGCGTTGGTAGGGATTACAATCAGCCCCAGCATTTT. As protein: CSVGRDYNQPQHF. The gene calls are TRBV29-1 and TRBJ1-5; no clear D. Germline loops: CDR1 SQVTM, CDR2 ANQGSEA. V shed 4 bases and J shed 3 bases, with 10 bases lying between them. This CDR3 has 13 residues. The entire variable domain, with the rest obtained from reference TRBV29-1 and TRBJ1-5, is as follows: SAVISQKPSRDICQRGTSLTIQCQVDSQVTMMFWYRQQPGQSLTLIATANQGSEATYESGFVIDKFPISRPNLTFSTLTVSNMSPEDSSIYLCSVGRDYNQPQHFGDGTRLSIL.

V is TRBV6-1 and J is TRBJ2-7, with 14 bases that match TRBD2. This CDR3 is 15 amino acids long. V was clipped by 7 bases and J by 6 bases; unmatched bases: 8. Germline V gives CDR1 MNHNS, CDR2 SASEGT. CDR3 amino acids: CASIPGLAGVGEQYF. The DNA of the CDR3 is TGTGCCAGCATCCCGGGACTAGCGGGAGTGGGCGAGCAGTACTTC.

The CDR3 bases are TGTGCCAGCAGCTTAGAACCAAGCAGGTGGGGGGACACAGATACGCAGTATTTT. Translation gives CASSLEPSRWGDTDTQYF. V usage is TRBV11-2 and J usage is TRBJ2-3; weak D call: TRBD2 (6 bases). The germline gives CDR1 SGHAT, CDR2 FQNNGV. The CDR3 runs 18 residues. The V end lost 0 bases, the J end lost 2 bases, and 18 bases lay between the germline ends. The complete variable domain, with remaining parts taken from reference TRBV11-2 and TRBJ2-3, reads EAGVAQSPRYKIIEKRQSVAFWCNPISGHATLYWYQQILGQGPKLLIQFQNNGVVDDSQLPKDRFSAERLKGVDSTLKIQPAKLEDSAVYLCASSLEPSRWGDTDTQYFGPGTRLTVL.

The chain recombines TRBV6-1 with TRBJ2-2; D not resolved. Germline lookup yields CDR1 MNHNS and CDR2 SASEGT. The CDR3 runs to 13 residues. The V end was cut by 4 bases, the J end by 7 bases, with 10 bases between. The CDR3 reads CASSVRSDGELFF. The DNA for the CDR3 is TGTGCCAGCAGTGTAAGGTCAGACGGGGAGCTGTTTTTT.

This chain connects TRBV28 to TRBJ2-3; 7 positions match TRBD2. The CDR3 loop spans 15 amino acids. CDR1 and CDR2 from the germline V gene are MDHEN and SYDVKM. V lost 2 bases and J lost 5; bases outside the gene matches: 7. The CDR3: CASSLAGESKDTQYF. CDR3 sequence (DNA): TGTGCCAGCAGTTTAGCGGGAGAATCGAAAGATACGCAGTATTTT.

This clone was counted between two and nine times. This chain uses TRBV7-8 with TRBJ2-1; 10 bases are a match to TRBD2. Trimming at V came to 4 bases and at J to 7 bases, leaving 7 bases not matched to a gene. Germline loops: CDR1 SGHVS, CDR2 FQNEAQ. CDR3 length: 15 residues. CDR3: CASSSDRSGRNEQFF. The CDR3, as DNA: TGTGCCAGCAGCTCCGACCGTAGCGGGAGGAATGAGCAGTTCTTC.

A few counts support this clone. The chain employs TRBV2 and TRBJ2-3; D is possibly TRBD2 (6 bases). Germline V lookup: CDR1 SNHLY, CDR2 FYNNEI. The V and J ends lost 5 bases and 1 base respectively, with 13 bases between them. CDR3 length: 15 amino acids. In DNA, the CDR3 is TGTGCCAGCAGTTTAGCGGATGTTCGCACAGATACGCAGTATTTT. Translating gives CASSLADVRTDTQYF. The variable domain in full, completed from reference TRBV2 and TRBJ2-3, reads EPEVTQTPSHQVTQMGQEVILRCVPISNHLYFYWYRQILGQKVEFLVSFYNNEISEKSEIFDDQFSVERPDGSNFTLKIRSTKLEDSAMYFCASSLADVRTDTQYFGPGTRLTVL.

The rearrangement uses TRBV2 and TRBJ2-1, with D unclear. V lost 2 bases to trimming and J lost 10 bases, with 9 bases between them. CDR3 length: 12 residues. Per the germline V gene, CDR1 is SNHLY and CDR2 is FYNNEI. The CDR3 DNA is TGTGCCAGCAGTGAAAATTCTAGGGAGCAGTTCTTC. Its translation: CASSENSREQFF.

This clone has just a few counts. J is TRBJ2-7 and V is TRBV5-1, with 8 bases matching TRBD2. V shed 4 bases and J 7 bases; nucleotides not matched to a gene: 13. CDR1 and CDR2 from the germline V gene are SGHRS and YFSETQ. The CDR3 extends over 15 amino acids. DNA of the CDR3: TGCGCCAGCAGCCCACAGGGAGCGGGAGTGAGAGAGCAGTACTTC. It specifies CASSPQGAGVREQYF.

The chain recombines TRBV28 with TRBJ2-5; the D gene could be TRBD1 or TRBD2 (6 bases each). The CDR3 extends over 11 amino acids. Germline assignment: CDR1 MDHEN and CDR2 SYDVKM. V was pared by 10 bases and J by 4 bases, with 10 bases between. CDR3 nucleotide sequence: TGTGCCACCGGGGGCCCAGAGACCCAGTACTTC. It encodes CATGGPETQYF. The variable domain in full, completed from reference TRBV28 and TRBJ2-5, reads DVKVTQSSRYLVKRTGEKVFLECVQDMDHENMFWYRQDPGLGLRLIYFSYDVKMKEKGDIPEGYSVSREKKERFSLILESASTNQTSMYLCATGGPETQYFGPGTRLLVL.

The gene calls are TRBV5-4 and TRBJ2-2, with a possible D match to TRBD2 (5 bases). V was pared by 4 bases and J by 6 bases, with 13 bases between. The CDR3 sequence is 14 residues long. Looked up from germline, CDR1 is SGHNT and CDR2 is YYREEE (reference sequence). The CDR3 region is CASSDRGTAGELFF. DNA of the CDR3: TGTGCCAGCAGCGACCGGGGTACGGCCGGGGAGCTGTTTTTT.

The chain is built from TRBV5-4 and TRBJ1-2; 7 bases align to TRBD1. Germline CDR1 is SGHNT and CDR2 is YYREEE (reference sequence). J was trimmed by 4 bases and V by 4 bases; bases with no gene match: 4. The CDR3 consists of 13 residues. CDR3 nucleotide sequence: TGTGCCAGCAGCGCGGACAGGACCTATGGCTACACCTTC. Translation: CASSADRTYGYTF.

To note about this clone: The sample carries other DNA sequences with the same CDR3. The rearrangement joins TRBV5-1 to TRBJ2-7; D might be TRBD1 (6 bases). Per germline, CDR1 SGHRS and CDR2 YFSETQ. Trimming left V 0 bases short and J 4 bases short, with 11 bases between. The CDR3 is 14 amino acids. This CDR3 is CASSLGDTGYEQYF. The CDR3 DNA sequence: TGCGCCAGCAGCTTGGGGGACACGGGATACGAGCAGTACTTC. The full variable domain, completed using reference TRBV5-1 and TRBJ2-7, is KAGVTQTPRYLIKTRGQQVTLSCSPISGHRSVSWYQQTPGQGLQFLFEYFSETQRNKGNFPGRFSGRQFSNSRSEMNVSTLELGDSALYLCASSLGDTGYEQYFGPGTRLTVT.

This sequence joins TRBV2 and TRBJ1-2, with D uncertain. The V end lost 7 bases, the J end lost 5 bases, and 14 bases lay between the germline ends. The length of the CDR3 is 13 residues. Germline CDR1 SNHLY, CDR2 FYNNEI. The CDR3 sequence is CASTRQPAYGYTF. CDR3 DNA: TGTGCCAGCACAAGACAACCCGCATATGGCTACACCTTC.

The genes are TRBV4-1 and TRBJ2-5; TRBD1 is a possible D gene (5 bases). Trimming took 1 base from V and 1 from J, leaving 13 bases between them. This CDR3 is 16 amino acids long. CDR1 MGHRA and CDR2 YSYEKL come from the germline V gene. This CDR3 is CASSQGQAGFQETQYF. CDR3 bases: TGCGCCAGCAGCCAAGGTCAGGCAGGGTTCCAAGAGACCCAGTACTTC.

This clone was seen more than once but under ten times. The chain recombines TRBV28 with TRBJ2-7, with a possible D match to TRBD1 (7 bases). This CDR3 has 16 amino acids. CDR1 and CDR2 (germline): MDHEN, SYDVKM. The V end lost 6 bases, the J end lost 1 base, and 19 bases lay between the germline ends. The CDR3 nucleotides are TGTGCCAGCAGGGCCCTCATACAGGGGACTTCCTACGAGCAGTACTTC. Translated: CASRALIQGTSYEQYF.

The rearrangement joins TRBV28 to TRBJ2-7; TRBD1 is a possible D gene (5 bases). V dropped 6 bases and J dropped 2 bases, with 8 bases sitting between them. The CDR3 extends over 12 amino acids. Germline CDR1 reads MDHEN; CDR2 reads SYDVKM. This chain's CDR3 is CASRTEPYEQYF. The CDR3 DNA reads TGTGCCAGCAGGACAGAACCCTACGAGCAGTACTTC.

CDR3 protein: CAWSRTGDQPQHF. The CDR3 DNA reads TGTGCCTGGAGTCGAACAGGGGATCAGCCCCAGCATTTT. The chain links TRBV30 to TRBJ1-5; 7 bases agree with TRBD1. V shed 2 bases and J 5 bases; nucleotides not matched to a gene: 3. Germline assignment: CDR1 GTSNPN and CDR2 SVGIG (reference sequence). The CDR3 contains 13 residues.

The chain is built from TRBV5-4 and TRBJ2-3, with a weak D call TRBD1 (5 bases). Trimming stripped 0 bases from V and 0 bases from J, with 17 bases between. The CDR3 contains 18 residues. CDR1 is SGHNT, CDR2 YYREEE, per germline (reference sequence). The CDR3 DNA sequence: TGTGCCAGCAGCTTGGGAGGTCAGGGCCGAACTAGCACAGATACGCAGTATTTT. It is translated as CASSLGGQGRTSTDTQYF.